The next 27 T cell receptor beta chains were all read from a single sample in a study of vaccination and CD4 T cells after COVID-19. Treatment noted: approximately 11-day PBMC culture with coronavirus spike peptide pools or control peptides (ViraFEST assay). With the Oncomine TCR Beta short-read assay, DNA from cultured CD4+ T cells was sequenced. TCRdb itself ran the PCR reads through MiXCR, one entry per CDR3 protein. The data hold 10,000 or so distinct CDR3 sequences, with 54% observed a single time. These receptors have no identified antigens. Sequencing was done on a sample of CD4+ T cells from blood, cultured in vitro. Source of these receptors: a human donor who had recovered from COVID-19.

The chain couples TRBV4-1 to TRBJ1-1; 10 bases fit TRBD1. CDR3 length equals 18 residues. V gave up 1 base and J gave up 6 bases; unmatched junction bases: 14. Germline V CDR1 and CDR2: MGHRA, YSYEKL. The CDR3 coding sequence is TGCGCCAGCAGCCAAGGTGTGGGACAGGGGCTTATTATAGCTGAAGCTTTCTTT. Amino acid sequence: CASSQGVGQGLIIAEAFF.

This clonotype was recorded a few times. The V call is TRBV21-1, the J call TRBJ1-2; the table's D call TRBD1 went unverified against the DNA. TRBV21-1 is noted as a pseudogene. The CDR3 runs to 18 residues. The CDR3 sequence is CASSGRDRGDVFPYGYTF. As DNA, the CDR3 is TGTGCCAGCAGCGGGCGGGACAGGGGGGACGTATTCCCCTATGGCTACACCTTC.

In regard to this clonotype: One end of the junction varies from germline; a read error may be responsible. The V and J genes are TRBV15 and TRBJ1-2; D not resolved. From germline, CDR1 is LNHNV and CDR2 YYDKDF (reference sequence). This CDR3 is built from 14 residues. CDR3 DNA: TGTGCCACCAGCAGAGATTCCGGGAGCTATAGCTACACCTTC. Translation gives CATSRDSGSYSYTF.

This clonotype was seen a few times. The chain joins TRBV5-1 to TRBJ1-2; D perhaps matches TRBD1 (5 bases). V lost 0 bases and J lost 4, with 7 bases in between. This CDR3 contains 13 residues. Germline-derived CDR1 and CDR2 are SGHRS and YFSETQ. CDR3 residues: CASSLGQSYGYTF. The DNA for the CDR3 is TGCGCCAGCAGCTTGGGACAGTCCTATGGCTACACCTTC.

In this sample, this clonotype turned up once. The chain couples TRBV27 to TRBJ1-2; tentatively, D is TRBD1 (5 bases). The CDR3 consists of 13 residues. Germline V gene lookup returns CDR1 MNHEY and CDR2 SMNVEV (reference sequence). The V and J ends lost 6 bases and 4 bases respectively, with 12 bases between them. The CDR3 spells CASSGGPTYGYTF. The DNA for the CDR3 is TGTGCCAGCAGCGGGGGACCGACCTATGGCTACACCTTC.

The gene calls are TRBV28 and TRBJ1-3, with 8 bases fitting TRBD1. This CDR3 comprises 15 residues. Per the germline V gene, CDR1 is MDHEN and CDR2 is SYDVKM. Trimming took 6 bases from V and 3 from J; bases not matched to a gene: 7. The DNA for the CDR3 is TGTGCCAGCAGGGCCGCCGGACAGGGTGGAAACACCATATATTTT. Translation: CASRAAGQGGNTIYF.

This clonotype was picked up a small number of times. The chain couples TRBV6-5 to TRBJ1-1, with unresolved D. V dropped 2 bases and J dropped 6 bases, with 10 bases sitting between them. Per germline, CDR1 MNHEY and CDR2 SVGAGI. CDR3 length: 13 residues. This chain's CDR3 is CASSYDGISEAFF. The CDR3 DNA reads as TGTGCCAGCAGTTACGATGGTATCTCTGAAGCTTTCTTT.

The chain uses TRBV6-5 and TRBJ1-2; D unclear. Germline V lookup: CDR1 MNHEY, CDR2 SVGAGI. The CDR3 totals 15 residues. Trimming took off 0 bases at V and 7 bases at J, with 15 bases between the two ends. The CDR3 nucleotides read TGTGCCAGCAGTTACTCTCCTACTTTAACGGGTGGCTACACCTTC. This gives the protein CASSYSPTLTGGYTF.

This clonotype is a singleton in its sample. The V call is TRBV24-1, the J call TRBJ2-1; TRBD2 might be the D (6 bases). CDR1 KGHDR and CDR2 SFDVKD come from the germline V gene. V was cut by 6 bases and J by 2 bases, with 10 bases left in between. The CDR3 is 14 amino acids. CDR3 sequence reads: CATSSIAAYNEQFF. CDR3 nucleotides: TGTGCCACCAGTTCGATAGCGGCCTACAATGAGCAGTTCTTC.

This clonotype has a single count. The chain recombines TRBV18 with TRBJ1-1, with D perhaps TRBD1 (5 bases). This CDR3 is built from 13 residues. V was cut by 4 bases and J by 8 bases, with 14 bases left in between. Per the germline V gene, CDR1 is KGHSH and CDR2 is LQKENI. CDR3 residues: CASSQGPGREAFF. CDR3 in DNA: TGTGCCAGCTCACAGGGGCCCGGGAGGGAAGCTTTCTTT.

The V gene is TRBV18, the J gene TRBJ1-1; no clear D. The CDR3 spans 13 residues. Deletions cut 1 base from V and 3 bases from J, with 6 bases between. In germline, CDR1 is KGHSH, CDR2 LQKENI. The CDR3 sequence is CASSPRWDTEAFF. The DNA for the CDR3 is TGTGCCAGCTCACCACGGTGGGACACTGAAGCTTTCTTT.

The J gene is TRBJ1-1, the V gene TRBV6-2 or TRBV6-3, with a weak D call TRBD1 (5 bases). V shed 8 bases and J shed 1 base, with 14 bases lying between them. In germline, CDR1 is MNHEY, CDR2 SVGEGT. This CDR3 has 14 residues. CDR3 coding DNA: TGTGCCAGCGGCCAAAGACAGACGAACACTGAAGCTTTCTTT. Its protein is CASGQRQTNTEAFF.

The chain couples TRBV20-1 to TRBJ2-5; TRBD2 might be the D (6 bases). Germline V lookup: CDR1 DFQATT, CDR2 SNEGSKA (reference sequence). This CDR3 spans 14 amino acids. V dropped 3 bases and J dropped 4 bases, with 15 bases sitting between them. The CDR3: CSASFGGRTETQYF. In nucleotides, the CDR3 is TGCAGTGCTAGTTTCGGGGGACGGACAGAGACCCAGTACTTC.

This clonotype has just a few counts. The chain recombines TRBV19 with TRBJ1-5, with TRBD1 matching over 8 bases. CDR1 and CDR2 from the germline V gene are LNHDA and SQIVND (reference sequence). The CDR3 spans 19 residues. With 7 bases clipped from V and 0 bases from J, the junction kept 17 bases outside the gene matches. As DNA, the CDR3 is TGTGCCAGTACTGGTGACAGGGGTGGGGGGGTTTATAGCAATCAGCCCCAGCATTTT. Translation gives CASTGDRGGGVYSNQPQHF.

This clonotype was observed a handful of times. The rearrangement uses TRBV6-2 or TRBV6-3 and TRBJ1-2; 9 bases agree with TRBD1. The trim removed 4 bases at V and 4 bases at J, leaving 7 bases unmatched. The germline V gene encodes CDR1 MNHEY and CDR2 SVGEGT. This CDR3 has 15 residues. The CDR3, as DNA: TGTGCCAGCAGTTCACCGGGACAGGGTTTCTATGGCTACACCTTC. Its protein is CASSSPGQGFYGYTF.

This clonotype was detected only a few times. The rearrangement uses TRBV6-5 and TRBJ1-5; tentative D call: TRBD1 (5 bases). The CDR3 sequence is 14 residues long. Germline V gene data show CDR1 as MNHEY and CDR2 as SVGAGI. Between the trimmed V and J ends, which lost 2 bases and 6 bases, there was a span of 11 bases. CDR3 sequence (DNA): TGTGCCAGCAGTTACGCGGGTCAGGGTCAGCCCCAGCATTTT. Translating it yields CASSYAGQGQPQHF.

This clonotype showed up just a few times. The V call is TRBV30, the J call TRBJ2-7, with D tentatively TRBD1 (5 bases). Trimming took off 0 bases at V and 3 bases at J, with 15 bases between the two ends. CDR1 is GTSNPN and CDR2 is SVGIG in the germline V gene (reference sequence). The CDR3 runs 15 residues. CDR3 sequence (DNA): TGTGCCTGGAGTGTACCTCGGACAACGAACTACGAGCAGTACTTC. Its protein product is CAWSVPRTTNYEQYF. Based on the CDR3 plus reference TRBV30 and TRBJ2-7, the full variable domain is SQTIHQWPATLVQPVGSPLSLECTVEGTSNPNLYWYRQAAGRGLQLLFYSVGIGQISSEVPQNLSASRPQDRQFILSSKKLLLSDSGFYLCAWSVPRTTNYEQYFGPGTRLTVT.

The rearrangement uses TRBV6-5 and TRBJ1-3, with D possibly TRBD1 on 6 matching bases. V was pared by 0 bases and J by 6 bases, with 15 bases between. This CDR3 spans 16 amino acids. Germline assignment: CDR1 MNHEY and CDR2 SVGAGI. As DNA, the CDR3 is TGTGCCAGCAGTTACTCGGGTCAGGGGCTGGAAAACACCATATATTTT. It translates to CASSYSGQGLENTIYF.

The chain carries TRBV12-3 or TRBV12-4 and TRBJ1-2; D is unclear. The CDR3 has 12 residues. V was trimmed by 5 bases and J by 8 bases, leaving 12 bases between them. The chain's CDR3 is CASSQTPYGYTF. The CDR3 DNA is TGTGCCAGCAGTCAAACCCCCTACGGCTACACCTTC.

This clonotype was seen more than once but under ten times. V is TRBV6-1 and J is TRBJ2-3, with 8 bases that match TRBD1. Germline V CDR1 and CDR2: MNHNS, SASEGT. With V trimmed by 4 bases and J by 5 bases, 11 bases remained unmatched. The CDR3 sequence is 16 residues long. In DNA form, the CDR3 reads TGTGCCAGCAGTGGGGGGGACAGGCCCGGCCGAGATACGCAGTATTTT. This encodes CASSGGDRPGRDTQYF.

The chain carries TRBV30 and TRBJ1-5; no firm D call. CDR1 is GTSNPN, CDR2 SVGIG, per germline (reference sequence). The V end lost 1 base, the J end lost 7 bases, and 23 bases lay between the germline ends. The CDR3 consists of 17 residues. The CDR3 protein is CAWSEGSTRLIRQPQHF. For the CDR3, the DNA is TGTGCCTGGAGTGAGGGCTCAACGCGTCTAATCCGGCAGCCCCAGCATTTT. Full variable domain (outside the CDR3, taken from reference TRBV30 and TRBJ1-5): SQTIHQWPATLVQPVGSPLSLECTVEGTSNPNLYWYRQAAGRGLQLLFYSVGIGQISSEVPQNLSASRPQDRQFILSSKKLLLSDSGFYLCAWSEGSTRLIRQPQHFGDGTRLSIL.

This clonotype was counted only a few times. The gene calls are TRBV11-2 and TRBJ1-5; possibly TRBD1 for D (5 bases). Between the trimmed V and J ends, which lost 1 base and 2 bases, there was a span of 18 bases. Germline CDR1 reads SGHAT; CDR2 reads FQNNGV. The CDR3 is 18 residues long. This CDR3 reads CASSLAPWGPGGNQPQHF. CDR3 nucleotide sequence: TGTGCCAGCAGCTTAGCCCCATGGGGCCCGGGGGGCAATCAGCCCCAGCATTTT.

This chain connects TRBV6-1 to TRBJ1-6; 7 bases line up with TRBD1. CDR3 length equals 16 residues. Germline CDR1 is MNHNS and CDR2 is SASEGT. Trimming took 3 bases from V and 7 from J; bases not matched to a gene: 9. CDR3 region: CASSDTGVRENSPLHF. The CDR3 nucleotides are TGTGCCAGCAGTGATACAGGGGTGAGAGAGAATTCACCCCTCCACTTT.

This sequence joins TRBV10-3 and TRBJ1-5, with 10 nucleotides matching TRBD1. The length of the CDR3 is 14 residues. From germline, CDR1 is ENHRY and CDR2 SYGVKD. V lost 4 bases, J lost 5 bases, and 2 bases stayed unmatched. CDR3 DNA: TGTGCCATCAGTGGCGGGACAGGGGATCAGCCCCAGCATTTT. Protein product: CAISGGTGDQPQHF.

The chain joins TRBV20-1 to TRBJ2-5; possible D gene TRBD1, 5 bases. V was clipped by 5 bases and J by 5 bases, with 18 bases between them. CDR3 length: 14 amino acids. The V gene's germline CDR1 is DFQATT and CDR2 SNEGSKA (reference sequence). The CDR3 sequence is CSASYSQGYETQYF. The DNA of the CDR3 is TGCAGTGCTTCATATTCCCAGGGATACGAGACCCAGTACTTC.

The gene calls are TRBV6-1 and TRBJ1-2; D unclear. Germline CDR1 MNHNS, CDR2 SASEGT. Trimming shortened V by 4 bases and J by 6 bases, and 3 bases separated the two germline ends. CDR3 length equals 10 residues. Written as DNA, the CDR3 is TGTGCCAGCAGTGGGAATGGCTACACCTTC. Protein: CASSGNGYTF.

CDR3 sequence: CASSYPATSTDTQYF. CDR3 in DNA: TGTGCCAGCAGTTACCCAGCTACGAGCACAGATACGCAGTATTTT. This rearrangement joins TRBV6-5 to TRBJ2-3; no clear D gene. CDR3 length equals 15 residues. Per the germline V gene, CDR1 is MNHEY and CDR2 is SVGAGI. With 2 bases removed from V and 0 bases from J, the gap between germline ends came to 9 bases.